This TCR beta chain was recorded in a study of T cell repertoires in cytomegalovirus infection. For the study at large: CMV infection and matching HLA type were both indicated by public TCR beta signatures.

Deletions cut 0 bases from V and 2 bases from J, with 22 bases between. The germline CDR1 and CDR2 sequences are ENHRY and SYGVKD. The CDR3 contains 19 residues. A word on this clonotype: Its specificity is not known.

TCRdb fed the reads into MiXCR, producing one record per CDR3 protein. The table lists about 220,000 distinct CDR3 sequences, 30% to 45% of them singletons. Study-wide points: The cumulative frequency of public TCR beta families distinguished individuals who carried CMV together with the relevant HLA. In two of eight donors, the top clonotype was HLA-C-restricted CMV-specific.

The chain has TRBV10-3 and TRBJ1-2; D may be TRBD1 (6 bases). This specimen was CD8+ T cells from cultured PBMCs, taken from culture after CMV antigen stimulation. The receptor was derived from a human donor in good health (CMV status not recorded). Some clones in this sample may be carry-over from other donors' samples. The CDR3 sequence is CAISESTDENRQGNYGYTF. The CDR3 nucleotides are TGTGCCATCAGTGAGTCCACCGACGAGAATAGGCAGGGGAACTATGGCTACACCTTC.